This T cell receptor (beta chain) was found in a study of cytomegalovirus exposure and HLA in healthy donors. Study-wide background: Drawn from HLA-typed donors, about 82 million unique TCRs were held in an early data release. Study results and limitations: In vitro work confirmed that a few CMV-associated chains recognize CMV antigens. A later analysis by the authors found several of the most significant clusters apparently linked to common viral pathogens.

On this clone: The antigen is undetermined.

The CDR3 consists of 15 residues. The germline gives CDR1 ENHRY, CDR2 SYGVKD. Trimming at V came to 4 bases and at J to 3 bases, leaving 1 base not matched to a gene. Both 60 Vbeta primers and 13 Jbeta primers went into the PCR. Some clones are missing from TCRdb's copy, which holds only in-frame ones; the method was immunoSEQ multiplex PCR. In the table there are more than 110,000 clones, approximately 71% of which are singletons. This receptor was taken from a woman in her 50s in good health and CMV-seronegative. Sequences were obtained from PBMCs. The chain joins TRBV10-3 to TRBJ2-2, with 11 bases identical to TRBD1. CDR3 in amino acids: CAISGDRGDTGELFF. The CDR3 coding sequence is TGTGCCATCAGTGGGGACAGGGGGGACACCGGGGAGCTGTTTTTT.